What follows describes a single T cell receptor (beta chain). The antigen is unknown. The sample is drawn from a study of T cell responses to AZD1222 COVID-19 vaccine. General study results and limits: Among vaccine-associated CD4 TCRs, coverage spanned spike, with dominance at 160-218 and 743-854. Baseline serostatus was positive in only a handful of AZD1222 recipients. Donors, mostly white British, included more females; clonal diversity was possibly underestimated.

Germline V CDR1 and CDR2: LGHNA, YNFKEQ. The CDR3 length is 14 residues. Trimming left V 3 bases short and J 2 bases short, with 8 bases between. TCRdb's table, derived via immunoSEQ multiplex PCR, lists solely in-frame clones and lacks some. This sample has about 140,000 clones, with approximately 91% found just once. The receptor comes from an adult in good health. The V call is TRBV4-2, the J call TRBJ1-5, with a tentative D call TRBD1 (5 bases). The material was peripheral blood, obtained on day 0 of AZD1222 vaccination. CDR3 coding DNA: TGTGCCAGCAGCCAGATACAGGGCAATCAGCCCCAGCATTTT. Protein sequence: CASSQIQGNQPQHF.